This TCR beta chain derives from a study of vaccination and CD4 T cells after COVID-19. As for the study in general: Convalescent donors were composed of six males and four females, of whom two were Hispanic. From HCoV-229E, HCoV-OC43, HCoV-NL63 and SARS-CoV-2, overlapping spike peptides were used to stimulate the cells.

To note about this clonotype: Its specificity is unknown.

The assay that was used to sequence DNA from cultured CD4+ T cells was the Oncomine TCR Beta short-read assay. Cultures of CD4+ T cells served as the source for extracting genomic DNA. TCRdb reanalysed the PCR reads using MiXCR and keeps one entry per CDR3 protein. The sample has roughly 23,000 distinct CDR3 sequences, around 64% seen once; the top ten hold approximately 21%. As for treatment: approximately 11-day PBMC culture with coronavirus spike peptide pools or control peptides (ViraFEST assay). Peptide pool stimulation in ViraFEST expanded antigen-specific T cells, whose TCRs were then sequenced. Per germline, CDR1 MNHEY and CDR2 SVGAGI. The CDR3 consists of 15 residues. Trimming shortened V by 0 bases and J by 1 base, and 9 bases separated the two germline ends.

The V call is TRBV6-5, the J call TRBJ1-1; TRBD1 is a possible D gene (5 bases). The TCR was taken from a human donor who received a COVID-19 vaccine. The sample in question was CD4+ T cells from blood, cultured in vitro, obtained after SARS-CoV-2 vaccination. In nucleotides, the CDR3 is TGTGCCAGCAGTTACTCGGGACTGCAGAACACTGAAGCTTTCTTT. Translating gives CASSYSGLQNTEAFF.